The next 14 T cell receptor beta chains were all read from a single sample in a study of Ad26.COV2.S vaccination and SARS-CoV-2 variants. The treatment here: some 20 received Ad26.COV2.S at low or high dose, single or two shots; 5 received placebo; per-sample allocation not given. Samples were taken on day 63 after the first vaccine or placebo injection. Only in-frame clones appear in the TCRdb table, and some are missing; sequencing was by immunoSEQ multiplex PCR. Seen here are hundreds of thousands of clones, 80% to 90% observed once, and the top ten hold about 3.4%. Sequenced material: peripheral blood, taken in a trial of Ad26.COV2.S vaccine versus placebo. These receptors all stem from a person aged 18-65 years who received the Ad26.COV2.S COVID-19 vaccine or a placebo.

The chain is built from TRBV6-5 and TRBJ1-1; maybe TRBD1 (5 bases). Germline CDR1 and CDR2: MNHEY and SVGAGI. This CDR3 region has 13 residues. Trimming pared 1 base from V and 6 bases from J, leaving 9 bases between. CDR3 protein: CASSYLGGPEAFF. CDR3 nucleotide sequence: TGTGCCAGCAGTTACTTGGGGGGACCTGAAGCTTTCTTT.

The chain has TRBV6-5 and TRBJ2-5, with D unresolved. This CDR3 has 12 residues. CDR1 is MNHEY and CDR2 is SVGAGI in the germline V gene. Trimming pared 4 bases from V and 5 bases from J, leaving 8 bases between. CDR3 region: CASSSKRETQYF. DNA for the CDR3: TGTGCCAGCAGTTCGAAACGGGAGACCCAGTACTTC.

This chain connects TRBV6-6 to TRBJ2-7, with a possible D match to TRBD2 (6 bases). Trimming stripped 6 bases from V and 7 bases from J, with 13 bases between. CDR3 length equals 12 residues. Germline V lookup: CDR1 MNHNY, CDR2 SVGAGI (reference sequence). The CDR3 sequence is CASSPPGVEQYF. The CDR3 nucleotides are TGTGCCAGCAGCCCCCCGGGGGTAGAGCAGTACTTC.

V and J are TRBV10-2 and TRBJ2-5, with 7 positions matching TRBD1. Germline CDR1 reads WSHSY; CDR2 reads SAAADI. V shed 5 bases, J shed 3 bases, and the junction held 3 bases outside the gene matches. The CDR3 is 13 amino acids. This CDR3 is CASSRTGEETQYF. CDR3 DNA: TGCGCCAGCAGTCGGACAGGAGAAGAGACCCAGTACTTC.

The count of this clone is one. The chain carries TRBV7-3 and TRBJ1-1; TRBD1 matches 8 bases. There are 14 residues in the CDR3. CDR1 and CDR2 (germline): SGHTA, FQGTGA. The trim removed 4 bases at V and 1 base at J, leaving 2 bases unmatched. CDR3 DNA sequence: TGTGCCAGCAGCTCGGGACAGGAGAACACTGAAGCTTTCTTT. It is translated as CASSSGQENTEAFF. The full variable domain, in which reference TRBV7-3 and TRBJ1-1 provide the parts outside the CDR3, is GAGVSQTPSNKVTEKGKYVELRCDPISGHTALYWYRQSLGQGPEFLIYFQGTGAADDSGLPNDRFFAVRPEGSVSTLKIQRTERGDSAVYLCASSSGQENTEAFFGQGTRLTVV.

Only one count was recorded for this clone. The chain employs TRBV5-1 and TRBJ2-7; a weak D match, TRBD2 (7 bases). In germline, CDR1 is SGHRS, CDR2 YFSETQ. Trimming removed 6 bases from V and 0 bases from J, with 19 bases in between. The CDR3 extends over 16 amino acids. Here the CDR3 DNA reads TGCGCCAGCACCTCTCAAGGCGGGGGCGGCTCCTACGAGCAGTACTTC. This encodes CASTSQGGGGSYEQYF.

The chain links TRBV12-3 or TRBV12-4 to TRBJ2-1; D is unresolved. V was pared by 1 base and J by 4 bases, with 5 bases between. The CDR3 consists of 13 residues. Written as DNA, the CDR3 is TGTGCCAGCAGTTTAGGCATATACAATGAGCAGTTCTTC. It translates to CASSLGIYNEQFF.

This sequence joins TRBV4-2 and TRBJ2-6; 7 nucleotides line up with TRBD1. The CDR3 runs to 16 residues. CDR1 and CDR2 (germline): LGHNA, YNFKEQ. Trimming cost V 1 base and J 2 bases; bases outside gene matches: 2. The CDR3, as DNA: TGTGCCAGCAGCCAAGGAGGGGGCGCTGGGGCCAACGTCCTGACTTTC. Protein sequence: CASSQGGGAGANVLTF.

The V and J genes are TRBV4-2 and TRBJ1-6; unclear D gene. Germline CDR1 is LGHNA and CDR2 is YNFKEQ. The CDR3 covers 18 residues. V was shortened by 0 bases and J by 8 bases, with 20 bases between the two germline ends. As DNA, the CDR3 is TGTGCCAGCAGCCAAGAGGACCAAACCTTATTGCTATATTCACCCCTCCACTTT. This gives the protein CASSQEDQTLLLYSPLHF.

The chain is built from TRBV3-1 (or the pseudogene TRBV3-2) and TRBJ1-1; 9 nucleotides line up with TRBD1. V shed 4 bases and J 10 bases; nucleotides not matched to a gene: 10. The CDR3 consists of 14 residues. Germline CDR1 and CDR2: LGHDT and YNNKEL (reference sequence). The CDR3 protein is CASSPSYPGQGAFF. The CDR3 DNA follows: TGTGCCAGCAGCCCCTCTTACCCGGGACAGGGAGCTTTCTTT.

The V call is TRBV7-9, the J call TRBJ2-1; D unclear. V lost 2 bases and J lost 8, with 10 bases in between. The CDR3 is 13 residues long. The V gene's germline CDR1 is SEHNR and CDR2 FQNEAQ (reference sequence). The CDR3 region is CASSLSTGDEQFF. DNA of the CDR3: TGTGCCAGCAGCTTAAGTACTGGGGATGAGCAGTTCTTC.

This rearrangement joins TRBV15 to TRBJ2-2; D gene unclear. V lost 5 bases and J lost 7, with 5 bases in between. The CDR3 loop spans 11 amino acids. CDR1 and CDR2 from the germline V gene are LNHNV and YYDKDF (reference sequence). In DNA form, the CDR3 reads TGTGCCACCAGCGCGAACGGGGAGCTGTTTTTT. Translated, it gives CATSANGELFF. Full variable domain (outside the CDR3, taken from reference TRBV15 and TRBJ2-2): DAMVIQNPRYQVTQFGKPVTLSCSQTLNHNVMYWYQQKSSQAPKLLFHYYDKDFNNEADTPDNFQSRRPNTSFCFLDIRSPGLGDTAMYLCATSANGELFFGEGSRLTVL.

This chain connects TRBV3-1 (or the pseudogene TRBV3-2) to TRBJ2-7, with D possibly matching TRBD2 (6 bases). V lost 4 bases and J lost 0, with 13 bases in between. CDR3 size: 15 residues. Germline values: CDR1 LGHDT, CDR2 YNNKEL (reference sequence). CDR3 residues: CASSPPGLPSYEQYF. The DNA of the CDR3 is TGTGCCAGCAGCCCTCCGGGACTCCCCTCCTACGAGCAGTACTTC.

The J gene is TRBJ2-1, the V gene TRBV7-2; 9 nucleotides line up with TRBD2. Germline CDR1 is SGHTA and CDR2 is FQGNSA. After removal of 5 bases from V and 4 bases from J, the junction contained 3 bases not matched to a gene. This CDR3 region has 14 residues. This CDR3 reads CASSAGGRYNEQFF. The CDR3 coding sequence is TGTGCCAGCAGCGCGGGGGGGCGATACAATGAGCAGTTCTTC.